Listed here is a single TCR beta chain. Antigen unknown. The data derive from a study of blood T cells in healthy people across ages. Next came a second PCR, run for about 7 to 12 cycles, which used a sample-barcoded 5' primer along with a J-beta primer mix. A single record per CDR3 protein comes from TCRdb applying MiXCR to the 5' RACE reads. The top ten hold more than 2% of the sample, which has over 1,500,000 distinct CDR3 sequences, just under 50% seen once. This CDR3 is 14 amino acids long. Germline V gene data show CDR1 as SGHTA and CDR2 as FQGNSA. Study-wide findings and caveats: In the absence of known donor CMV status, changes in expanded clonotypes were possibly confounded.

The sequencing input was blood. This chain connects TRBV7-2 to TRBJ2-5; no firm D call. The DNA end lines up better with TRBJ2-7; the J call may be wrong. The receptor's source is a woman aged 35 to 49 in good health. The CDR3 DNA reads as TGTGCCAGCAGCTCCCGACGGTACTCCTACGAGCAGTACTTC. Translated: CASSSRRYSYEQYF.